This T cell receptor (beta chain) was obtained from a study of T cells after yellow fever vaccination. Study-level information: Fractions containing few cells were prepared with SMART-Seq v4 Ultra Low Input.

The V and J ends lost 2 bases and 2 bases respectively, with 5 bases between them. Germline loops: CDR1 SGHTA, CDR2 FQGNSA. CDR3 size: 13 residues. Making TCR cDNA involved 5'RACE template switching, which added UMIs and a universal primer site. TCRdb ran MiXCR on the 5' RACE reads and lists one entry per CDR3 protein. This table holds 200,000 to 300,000 distinct CDR3 sequences, roughly 13% found once. Details on this clonotype: Its target is not known.

The study's findings and limits: Clonotype sharing between CD4 and CD8 compartments was small. Post-booster repertoires again held most primary-vaccination clones (approximately 96% CD4, 80% to 90% CD8).

The gene calls are TRBV7-2 and TRBJ2-3, with D unresolved. The specimen was CD4+ T cells sorted from PBMCs, collected 45 days after the yellow fever booster vaccination. The sequence came from a young man who received the YFV17D yellow fever vaccine. The CDR3 nucleotides are TGTGCCAGCAGCTTAACTACCACAGATACGCAGTATTTT. It encodes CASSLTTTDTQYF.